This T cell receptor (beta chain) was documented in a study of response to subunit inactivated influenza vaccine. TCRdb ran MiXCR on the RT-PCR reads and lists one entry per CDR3 protein. The repertoire includes about 570,000 distinct CDR3 sequences, about 11% of them detected once, and approximately 10% sits in the top ten. The length of the CDR3 is 14 residues. Trimming removed 8 bases from V and 2 bases from J, with 13 bases in between. Germline loops: CDR1 KGHSH, CDR2 LQKENI. These records were also assigned to another study, of T cells expressing NK-cell markers. That source reports: Libraries used 5'RACE template switching adding universal primer site and UMIs. Each TCR beta repertoire originated in sorted T cells that were CD3+CD56+NKG2C+, CD3+CD56+NKG2C- or CD3+CD56-NKG2C+. In the group of eight sequenced donors, seven were HCMV-seropositive and one was seronegative. Dominant NKG2C+ clonotypes were found to form about 1.0-8% of CD8+ T cells in a handful of donors. In several donors, dominant clonotypes made up about 25-60.1% of CD3+CD56-NKG2C+ cells.

This clonotype was obtained from a man aged 45-60 years who received an inactivated influenza vaccine. This chain joins TRBV18 and TRBJ2-1; D unresolved. This sample comprised PBMCs from blood, obtained on the day of vaccination. Here the CDR3 DNA reads TGTGCCAGCCAACTTGCGAACACCTACAATGAGCAGTTCTTC. Its translation: CASQLANTYNEQFF. Drawing the rest from reference TRBV18 and TRBJ2-1, the complete variable domain is NAGVMQNPRHLVRRRGQEARLRCSPMKGHSHVYWYRQLPEEGLKFMVYLQKENIIDESGMPKERFSAEFPKEGPSILRIQQVVRGDSAAYFCASQLANTYNEQFFGPGTRLTVL.